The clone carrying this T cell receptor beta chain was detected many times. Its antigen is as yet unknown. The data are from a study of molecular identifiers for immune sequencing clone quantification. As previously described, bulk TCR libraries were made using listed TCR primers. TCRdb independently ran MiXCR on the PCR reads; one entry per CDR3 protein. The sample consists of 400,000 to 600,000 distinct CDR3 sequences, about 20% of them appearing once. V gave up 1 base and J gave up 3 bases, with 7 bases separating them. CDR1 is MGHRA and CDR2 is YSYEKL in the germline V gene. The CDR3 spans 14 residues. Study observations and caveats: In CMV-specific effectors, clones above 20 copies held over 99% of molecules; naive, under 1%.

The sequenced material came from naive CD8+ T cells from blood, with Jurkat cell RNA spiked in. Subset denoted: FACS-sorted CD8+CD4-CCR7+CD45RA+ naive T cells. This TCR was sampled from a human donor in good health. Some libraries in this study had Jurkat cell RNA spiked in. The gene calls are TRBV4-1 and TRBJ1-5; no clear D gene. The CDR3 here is CASSQGWANQPQHF. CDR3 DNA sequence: TGCGCCAGCAGCCAAGGATGGGCCAATCAGCCCCAGCATTTT.